This T cell receptor (beta chain) was sequenced for a study of Tregs in tolerant kidney transplant recipients. Thawed PBMCs were FACS-sorted into unstimulated CD4+CD25+CD127- regulatory T cells, CD4+CD25- non-regulatory cells, CD4 and CD8 cells. Assay used: immunoSEQ multiplex PCR; TCRdb lists only in-frame clones, some missing. The repertoire holds about 240,000 clones, with about 80% as singletons. Germline loops: CDR1 SGDLS, CDR2 YYNGEE. The CDR3 totals 14 residues. Trimming took off 4 bases at V and 6 bases at J, with 14 bases between the two ends. The receptor was derived from a human donor in good health. The sequencing sample was made of CD4+ T cells from blood. The chain recombines TRBV9 with TRBJ1-5, with a tentative D call TRBD1 (6 bases). In DNA, the CDR3 is TGTGCCAGCAGCTCGGGGGCTGCAGGTCAGCCCCAGCATTTT. Encoded protein: CASSSGAAGQPQHF. The variable domain in full, completed from reference TRBV9 and TRBJ1-5, reads DSGVTQTPKHLITATGQRVTLRCSPRSGDLSVYWYQQSLDQGLQFLIQYYNGEERAKGNILERFSAQQFPDLHSELNLSSLELGDSALYFCASSSGAAGQPQHFGDGTRLSIL.